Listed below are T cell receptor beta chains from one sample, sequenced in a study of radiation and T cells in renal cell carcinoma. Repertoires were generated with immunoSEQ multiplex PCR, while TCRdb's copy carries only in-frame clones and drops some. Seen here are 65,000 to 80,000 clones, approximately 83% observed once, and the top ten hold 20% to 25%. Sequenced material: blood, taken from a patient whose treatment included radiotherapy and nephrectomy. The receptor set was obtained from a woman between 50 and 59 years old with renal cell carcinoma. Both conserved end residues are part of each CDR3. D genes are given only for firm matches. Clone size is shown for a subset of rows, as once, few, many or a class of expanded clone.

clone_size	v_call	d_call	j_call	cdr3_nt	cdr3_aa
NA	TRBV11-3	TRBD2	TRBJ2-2	TGTGCCAGCAGCGCGCTAGCGGGAGGGGAACGGACCGGGGAGCTGTTTTTT	CASSALAGGERTGELFF
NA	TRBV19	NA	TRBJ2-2	TGTGCCAGTAGTATTCGCCTCGACGGGAGTTCGGACACCGGGGAGCTGTTTTTT	CASSIRLDGSSDTGELFF
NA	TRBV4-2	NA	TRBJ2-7	TGTGCCAGCAGCCAAGTCGGGGCCCCCCAGCAGTACTTC	CASSQVGAPQQYF
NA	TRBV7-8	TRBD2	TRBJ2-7	TGTGCCAGCAGCTTAGCCCAACCGGGACTAGCGGGACGCGAGCAGTACTTC	CASSLAQPGLAGREQYF
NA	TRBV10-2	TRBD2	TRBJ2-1	TGCGCCAGCAGAGACGCGGGGGGGGACAATGAGCAGTTCTTC	CASRDAGGDNEQFF
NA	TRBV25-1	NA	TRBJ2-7	TGTGCCAGCAGAGCCTTTGGGGGAGTGGGAAGCGAGCAGTACTTC	CASRAFGGVGSEQYF
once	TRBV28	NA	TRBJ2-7	TGTGCCAGCATCTCGGCTGCCCCCCCCTTCGAGCAGTACTTC	CASISAAPPFEQYF
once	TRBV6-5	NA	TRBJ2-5	TGTGCCAGCAGTTACTCCGGATCCCAAGAGACCCAGTACTTC	CASSYSGSQETQYF
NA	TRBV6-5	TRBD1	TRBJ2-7	TGTGCCAGCAGTTACTTGGGACAGGGGCACGAGCAGTACTTC	CASSYLGQGHEQYF
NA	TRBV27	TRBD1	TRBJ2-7	TGTGCCAGCAGTCGAAGGACAGGGGGCGGTTACGAGCAGTACTTC	CASSRRTGGGYEQYF
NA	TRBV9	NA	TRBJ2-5	TGTGCCAGCAGCGTAGTAGGGGGACGAGGGGAGACCCAGTACTTC	CASSVVGGRGETQYF
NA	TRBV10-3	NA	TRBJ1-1	TGTGCCATCAGTGGCGGCGGCGTGAACACTGAAGCTTTCTTT	CAISGGGVNTEAFF
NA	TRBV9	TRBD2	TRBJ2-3	TGTGCCAGCAGCCTCCAGGCTAGCGGGAGTGGAGATACGCAGTATTTT	CASSLQASGSGDTQYF
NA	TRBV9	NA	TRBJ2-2	TGTGCCAGCAGCGTAGCTGTCAGCACCGGGGAGCTGTTTTTT	CASSVAVSTGELFF
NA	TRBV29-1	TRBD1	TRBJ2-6	TGCAGCGTTGGGGACAGGGGTGGGGCCAACGTCCTGACTTTC	CSVGDRGGANVLTF
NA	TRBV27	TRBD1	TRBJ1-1	TGTGCCAGCAGTTTATCGCCAGGGACAGCAATTAGAGCTTTCTTT	CASSLSPGTAIRAFF
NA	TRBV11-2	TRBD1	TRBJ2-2	TGTGCCAGCAGCTCACCCCGGGACAGTCTAACCGGGGAGCTGTTTTTT	CASSSPRDSLTGELFF
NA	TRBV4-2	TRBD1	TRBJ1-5	TGTGCCAGCAGCCAAGGACAGGGAAAGGGACAGCCCCAGCATTTT	CASSQGQGKGQPQHF
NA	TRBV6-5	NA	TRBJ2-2	TGTGCCAGCAGGATACTCACCACCGGGGAGCTGTTTTTT	CASRILTTGELFF
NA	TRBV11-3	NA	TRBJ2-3	TGTGCCAGCAGCCCTCCCCCCGACGATACGCAGTATTTT	CASSPPPDDTQYF
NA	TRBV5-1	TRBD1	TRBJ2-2	TGCGCCAGCAGCTCAACAGGGGGCGCGGGCACCGGGGAGCTGTTTTTT	CASSSTGGAGTGELFF
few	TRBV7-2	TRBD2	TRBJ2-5	TGTGCCAGCAGCTCATGGACTAGCGAGGAGACCCAGTACTTC	CASSSWTSEETQYF
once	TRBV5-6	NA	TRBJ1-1	TGTGCCAGCACCTGGGAGCGGGGGACTGAAGCTTTCTTT	CASTWERGTEAFF
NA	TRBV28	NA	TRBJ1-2	TGTGCCAGCAGGAACGTCGGAGGCTACACCTTC	CASRNVGGYTF
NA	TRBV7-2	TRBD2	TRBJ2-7	TGTGCCAGCAGCTTAAATCGCGGGGGGGCCTACGAGCAGTACTTC	CASSLNRGGAYEQYF
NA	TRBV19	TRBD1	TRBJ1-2	TGTGCCAGTAGTTCGATCACCACCGGACAGGGGGATGCTTCCTATGGCTACACCTTC	CASSSITTGQGDASYGYTF
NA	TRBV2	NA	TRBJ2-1	TGTGCCAGCACAGAGGTGTTGCAGTTCTTC	CASTEVLQFF
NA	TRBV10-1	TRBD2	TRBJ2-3	TGCGCCAGCAGTGCGTTACTAGCGCCTCGTGATACGCAGTATTTT	CASSALLAPRDTQYF
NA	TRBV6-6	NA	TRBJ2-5	TGTGCCAGCAGTTACTCGATCCCTAGCAAAAAAGAGACCCAGTACTTC	CASSYSIPSKKETQYF
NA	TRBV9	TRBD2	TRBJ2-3	TGTGCCAGCAGCGTAGCCGCGGGGGGCAGCACAGATACGCAGTATTTT	CASSVAAGGSTDTQYF
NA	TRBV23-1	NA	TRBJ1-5	TGCGCCAGCAGTCACCAAGGACGGCTCTATTATAGCAATCAGCCCCAGCATTTT	CASSHQGRLYYSNQPQHF
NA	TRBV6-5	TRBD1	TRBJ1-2	TGTGCCAGCAGAAGACAGGGTGGCTATGGCTACACCTTC	CASRRQGGYGYTF
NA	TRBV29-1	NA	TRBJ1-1	TGCAGCGTTGAGGGGCAGATAGACACTGAAGCTTTCTTT	CSVEGQIDTEAFF
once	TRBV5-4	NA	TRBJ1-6	TGTGCCAGCAGCTTGATAGGTTCCTATAATTCACCCCTCCACTTT	CASSLIGSYNSPLHF
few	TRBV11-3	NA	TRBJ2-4	TGTGCCAGCAGCTTAGTTCCGGCGGACATTCAGTACTTC	CASSLVPADIQYF
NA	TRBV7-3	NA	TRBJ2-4	TGTGCCAGCACCGCCCCCCCAATAGCCAAAAACATTCAGTACTTC	CASTAPPIAKNIQYF
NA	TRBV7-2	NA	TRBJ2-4	TGTGCCAGCAGCCGTACACTGGGGGCGGGGGACATTCAGTACTTC	CASSRTLGAGDIQYF
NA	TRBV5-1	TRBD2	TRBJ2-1	TGCGCCAGCAGCTTGGTATTAGCGGGATACGATGAGCAGTTCTTC	CASSLVLAGYDEQFF
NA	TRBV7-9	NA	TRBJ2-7	TGTGCCAGCAGCTTAAGGGGGGTAGTCGACGAGCAGTACTTC	CASSLRGVVDEQYF
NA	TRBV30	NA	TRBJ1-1	TGTGCCTGGAGTCCTAATTGGGCTAACACTGAAGCTTTCTTT	CAWSPNWANTEAFF
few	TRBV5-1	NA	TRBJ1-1	TGCGCCAGCAGCTTGGAGGAGGTCGGTGAAGCTTTCTTT	CASSLEEVGEAFF
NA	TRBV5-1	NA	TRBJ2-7	TGCGCCAGCAGAGGGGACTCCCCCTACGAGCAGTACTTC	CASRGDSPYEQYF
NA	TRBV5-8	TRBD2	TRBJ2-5	TGTGCCAGCAGCCACGGACTAGCGGGGGGGCGGGAGACCCAGTACTTC	CASSHGLAGGRETQYF
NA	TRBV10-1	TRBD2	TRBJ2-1	TGCGCCAGCAGTGAGTCGACCTTAGCGGGAGGTAGCAATGAGCAGTTCTTC	CASSESTLAGGSNEQFF
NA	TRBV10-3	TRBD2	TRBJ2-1	TGTGCCGTCCAGACTAGCGGGATCTACAATGAGCAGTTCTTC	CAVQTSGIYNEQFF
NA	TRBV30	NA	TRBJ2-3	TGTGCCTGGACTTCGGGGATGAGCACAGATACGCAGTATTTT	CAWTSGMSTDTQYF
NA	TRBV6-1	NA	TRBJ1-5	TGTGCCAGCGAAGAGTTGAGCAATCAGCCCCAGCATTTT	CASEELSNQPQHF
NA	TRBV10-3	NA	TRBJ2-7	TGTGCCATCAGTGAGTCGCGGGACAGTTACGAGCAGTACTTC	CAISESRDSYEQYF
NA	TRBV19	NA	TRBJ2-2	TGTGCCAGTAGTAACCAGGGATTCACCGGGGAGCTGTTTTTT	CASSNQGFTGELFF
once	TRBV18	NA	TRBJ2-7	TGTGCCAGCTCACCCAATGGGGGGATGGACCGCTACGAGCAGTACTTC	CASSPNGGMDRYEQYF
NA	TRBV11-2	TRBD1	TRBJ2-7	TGTGCCAGCAGCTTAGTGGCAGGGGGCAATTACGAGCAGTACTTC	CASSLVAGGNYEQYF
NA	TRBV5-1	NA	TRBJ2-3	TGCGCCAGCAGCTTGGACGGGAGGCAGGGGGATACGCAGTATTTT	CASSLDGRQGDTQYF
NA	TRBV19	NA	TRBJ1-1	TGTGCCAGCAAAACAGAAACCAACACTGAAGCTTTCTTT	CASKTETNTEAFF
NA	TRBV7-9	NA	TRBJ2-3	TGTGCCAGCAGCTTATTGGAGGCTAGCACAGATACGCAGTATTTT	CASSLLEASTDTQYF
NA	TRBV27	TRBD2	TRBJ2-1	TGTGCCAGCCTGCGGCGGGGGGGCTACAATGAGCAGTTCTTC	CASLRRGGYNEQFF
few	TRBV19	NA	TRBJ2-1	TGTGCCAGTAGTATTGGTCTACTCTACAATGAGCAGTTCTTC	CASSIGLLYNEQFF
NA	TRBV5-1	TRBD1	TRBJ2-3	TGCGCCAGCAGCTTGGCTGCCGGACAGGGCACAGATACGCAGTATTTT	CASSLAAGQGTDTQYF
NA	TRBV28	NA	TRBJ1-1	TGTGCCAGCAGGAAGTCGAGAGGGATGGACACTGAAGCTTTCTTT	CASRKSRGMDTEAFF
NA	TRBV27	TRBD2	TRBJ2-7	TGTGCCAGCAGTTTATCGATCGGCGGGAGTGTATCCTACGAGCAGTACTTC	CASSLSIGGSVSYEQYF
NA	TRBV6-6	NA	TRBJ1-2	TGTGCCAGCAGTTACTCGCGGGGGCCTAACTATGGCTACACCTTC	CASSYSRGPNYGYTF